This T cell receptor (beta chain) was identified in a study of vaccination and CD4 T cells after COVID-19. In its sample, this clonotype was seen once. The target antigen is unknown. Documented treatment: approximately 10-day PBMC culture with coronavirus spike peptide pools or control peptides (ViraFEST assay). The CDR3 has 14 amino acids. Germline lookup yields CDR1 SGHTA and CDR2 FQGNSA. V was clipped by 1 base and J by 6 bases, with 7 bases between them. The Oncomine TCR Beta short-read assay was what sequenced the DNA obtained from cultured CD4+ T cells. TCRdb processed the PCR reads anew with MiXCR; each CDR3 protein has one entry. The repertoire has around 20,000 distinct CDR3 sequences, roughly 67% of them found once; the top ten carry around 8%.

What was sequenced was CD4+ T cells from blood, cultured in vitro. The TCR originated in a human donor who had recovered from COVID-19. The chain links TRBV7-2 to TRBJ1-6; D gene ambiguous. In nucleotides, the CDR3 is TGTGCCAGCAGCTTAGGGAGCAGTAATTCACCCCTCCACTTT. This encodes CASSLGSSNSPLHF.